These 19 T cell receptor beta chains share one sample of origin, sequenced in a study of OX40 agonist ivuxolimab in advanced cancers. Repertoires were generated with immunoSEQ multiplex PCR, while TCRdb's copy carries only in-frame clones and drops some. This table holds approximately 86,000 clones, about 90% found once. Sequenced here: CD4+ or CD8+ T cells sorted from blood, sampled in a trial of the OX40 agonist ivuxolimab. All receptors come from an adult with an advanced solid tumor such as melanoma, head and neck, liver or kidney cancer.

The chain recombines TRBV7-8 with TRBJ2-1; no reliable D call. Deletions cut 5 bases from V and 0 bases from J, with 8 bases between. This CDR3 contains 14 residues. Germline CDR1 SGHVS, CDR2 FQNEAQ. DNA for the CDR3: TGTGCCAGCAGCAAACCTAGCTCCTACAATGAGCAGTTCTTC. This codes for CASSKPSSYNEQFF. Filled out from reference TRBV7-8 and TRBJ2-1, the complete variable domain reads GAGVSQSPRYKVAKRGQDVALRCDPISGHVSLFWYQQALGQGPEFLTYFQNEAQLDKSGLPSDRFFAERPEGSVSTLKIQRTQQEDSAVYLCASSKPSSYNEQFFGPGTRLTVL.

The rearrangement uses TRBV6-5 and TRBJ1-1; no definite D call. Trimming took off 7 bases at V and 6 bases at J, with 12 bases between the two ends. The CDR3 covers 12 residues. Looked up from germline, CDR1 is MNHEY and CDR2 is SVGAGI. CDR3 amino acids: CASTGDGAEAFF. The CDR3 DNA is TGTGCCAGCACCGGCGATGGGGCTGAAGCTTTCTTT.

The J gene is TRBJ1-2, the V gene TRBV6-4; D gene ambiguous. V was clipped by 4 bases and J by 8 bases, with 17 bases between them. The CDR3 has 14 residues. Germline CDR1 MRHNA, CDR2 SNTAGT. CDR3 sequence: CASSGTYPSDGYTF. CDR3 nucleotides: TGTGCCAGCAGTGGCACATATCCGTCGGACGGCTACACCTTC.

This clone was seen a handful of times. The gene calls are TRBV7-2 and TRBJ1-5; the D gene is possibly TRBD1 (6 bases). V was pared by 5 bases and J by 2 bases, with 13 bases between. This CDR3 contains 15 residues. Per the germline V gene, CDR1 is SGHTA and CDR2 is FQGNSA. Here the CDR3 reads CASSLRGVGNQPQHF. Here the CDR3 DNA reads TGTGCCAGCAGCCTAAGGGGGGTTGGCAATCAGCCCCAGCATTTT. Full variable domain (remainder filled in from reference TRBV7-2 and TRBJ1-5): GAGVSQSPSNKVTEKGKDVELRCDPISGHTALYWYRQSLGQGLEFLIYFQGNSAPDKSGLPSDRFSAERTGGSVSTLTIQRTQQEDSAVYLCASSLRGVGNQPQHFGDGTRLSIL.

The rearrangement uses TRBV6-4 and TRBJ2-1; TRBD1 matches 7 bases. The CDR3 length is 13 residues. V lost 7 bases and J lost 5; bases outside the gene matches: 5. From germline, CDR1 is MRHNA and CDR2 SNTAGT. The CDR3 DNA reads as TGTGCCAGCAAACAGGGGCCAGACAATGAGCAGTTCTTC. As protein: CASKQGPDNEQFF.

J is TRBJ2-3 and V is TRBV25-1; no clear D. The CDR3 runs 12 residues. With 3 bases removed from V and 3 bases from J, the gap between germline ends came to 4 bases. CDR1 is MGHDK, CDR2 SYGVNS, per germline. In DNA form, the CDR3 reads TGTGCCAGCAGTGATCATACAGATACGCAGTATTTT. As protein: CASSDHTDTQYF.

This chain joins TRBV11-3 and TRBJ2-2; a weak D match, TRBD2 (6 bases). CDR3 length equals 14 residues. The germline V gene has CDR1 SGHNT and CDR2 YENEEA. V was shortened by 1 base and J by 6 bases, with 9 bases between the two germline ends. CDR3 sequence (DNA): TGTGCCAGCAGCTTAGGGAGGGCCTCCGGGGAGCTGTTTTTT. The encoded protein is CASSLGRASGELFF.

This clone was seen a few times. The V call is TRBV30, the J call TRBJ1-1; no clear D gene. The CDR3 sequence is 13 residues long. Trimming pared 4 bases from V and 2 bases from J, leaving 11 bases between. Germline V gene sequence: CDR1 GTSNPN, CDR2 SVGIG (reference sequence). The DNA for the CDR3 is TGTGCCTGGACAAGGTTTACAAACACTGAAGCTTTCTTT. Translating it yields CAWTRFTNTEAFF. Together with reference TRBV30 and TRBJ1-1, the CDR3 gives the full variable domain: SQTIHQWPATLVQPVGSPLSLECTVEGTSNPNLYWYRQAAGRGLQLLFYSVGIGQISSEVPQNLSASRPQDRQFILSSKKLLLSDSGFYLCAWTRFTNTEAFFGQGTRLTVV.

The genes are TRBV11-2 and TRBJ2-7; 9 bases align to TRBD2. CDR1 and CDR2 (germline): SGHAT, FQNNGV. V was pared by 1 base and J by 4 bases, with 11 bases of the junction left unmatched. This CDR3 region has 17 residues. The CDR3 reads CASSLGAASGTIYEQYF. CDR3 sequence (DNA): TGTGCCAGCAGCTTAGGAGCGGCTAGCGGGACGATATACGAGCAGTACTTC.

V and J are TRBV28 and TRBJ1-5; 11 bases fit TRBD1. V shed 3 bases and J 7 bases; nucleotides not matched to a gene: 8. In germline, CDR1 is MDHEN, CDR2 SYDVKM. The CDR3 totals 16 residues. CDR3 DNA sequence: TGTGCCAGCAGTTTGGGGGACAGGGGGGGTAGGCAGCCCCAGCATTTT. It yields the protein CASSLGDRGGRQPQHF.

This chain joins TRBV15 and TRBJ2-1; 10 bases align to TRBD1. The CDR3 sequence is 16 residues long. Germline CDR1 reads LNHNV; CDR2 reads YYDKDF (reference sequence). Trimming at V came to 3 bases and at J to 8 bases, leaving 10 bases not matched to a gene. DNA of the CDR3: TGTGCCACCAGCAGTCCCCTCACCGGGACAGGGGATGAGCAGTTCTTC. Protein sequence: CATSSPLTGTGDEQFF.

The V and J genes are TRBV6-5 and TRBJ2-1; 7 bases are shared with TRBD1. The germline gives CDR1 MNHEY, CDR2 SVGAGI. The CDR3 covers 15 residues. The trim removed 7 bases at V and 5 bases at J, leaving 11 bases unmatched. CDR3 nucleotide sequence: TGTGCCAGCACCTCCCACGACAGGGCCCACAATGAGCAGTTCTTC. It translates to CASTSHDRAHNEQFF.

The chain recombines TRBV19 with TRBJ2-2; 8 nucleotides line up with TRBD1. Germline V gene sequence: CDR1 LNHDA, CDR2 SQIVND (reference sequence). J was trimmed by 3 bases and V by 8 bases; bases with no gene match: 5. The CDR3 loop spans 14 amino acids. The CDR3: CASDRGRDTGELFF. For the CDR3, the DNA is TGTGCCAGTGACAGGGGTCGGGACACCGGGGAGCTGTTTTTT.

This clone showed up just a few times. The gene calls are TRBV2 and TRBJ1-1; D gene uncertain. This CDR3 contains 12 residues. The germline V gene encodes CDR1 SNHLY and CDR2 FYNNEI. V was clipped by 4 bases and J by 1 base, with 4 bases between them. Written as DNA, the CDR3 is TGTGCCAGCAGTGGCGGGAACACTGAAGCTTTCTTT. Amino acids: CASSGGNTEAFF.

This sequence joins TRBV11-3 and TRBJ2-6, with TRBD1 identical over 10 bases. This CDR3 has 17 residues. With 6 bases clipped from V and 0 bases from J, the junction kept 5 bases outside the gene matches. The germline V gene encodes CDR1 SGHNT and CDR2 YENEEA. CDR3 sequence: CASRPGQGNSGANVLTF. In DNA, the CDR3 is TGTGCCAGCAGACCGGGACAGGGGAACTCTGGGGCCAACGTCCTGACTTTC.

The genes are TRBV7-2 and TRBJ2-5, with D possibly TRBD2 on 5 matching bases. Looked up from germline, CDR1 is SGHTA and CDR2 is FQGNSA. The CDR3 is 13 residues long. V was pared by 9 bases and J by 2 bases, with 13 bases between. As DNA, the CDR3 is TGTGCCAGTTCGGGGTCGTATCAAGAGACCCAGTACTTC. Protein sequence: CASSGSYQETQYF.

V is TRBV7-9 and J is TRBJ1-5; D call uncertain. Deletions cut 1 base from V and 4 bases from J, with 8 bases between. This CDR3 comprises 14 residues. Germline V gene data show CDR1 as SEHNR and CDR2 as FQNEAQ (reference sequence). The DNA of the CDR3 is TGTGCCAGCAGCTTAGGTTCCCCAAATCAGCCCCAGCATTTT. Translating it yields CASSLGSPNQPQHF.

This chain joins TRBV7-2 and TRBJ2-3, with 9 bases matching TRBD1. The CDR3 covers 15 residues. V lost 6 bases and J lost 1; bases outside the gene matches: 5. In germline, CDR1 is SGHTA, CDR2 FQGNSA. The chain's CDR3 is CASSHGQGRTDTQYF. DNA for the CDR3: TGTGCCAGCAGTCACGGACAGGGGCGCACAGATACGCAGTATTTT.

The chain carries TRBV19 and TRBJ1-2, with 12 bases fitting TRBD1. Per the germline V gene, CDR1 is LNHDA and CDR2 is SQIVND (reference sequence). The CDR3 sequence is 17 residues long. J gave up 4 bases and V 2 bases, and 8 bases lay outside the gene matches. Here the CDR3 reads CASSISSGQGAGYGYTF. CDR3 sequence (DNA): TGTGCCAGTAGTATATCATCGGGACAGGGGGCTGGCTATGGCTACACCTTC. The variable domain in full, completed from reference TRBV19 and TRBJ1-2, reads DGGITQSPKYLFRKEGQNVTLSCEQNLNHDAMYWYRQDPGQGLRLIYYSQIVNDFQKGDIAEGYSVSREKKESFPLTVTSAQKNPTAFYLCASSISSGQGAGYGYTFGSGTRLTVV.